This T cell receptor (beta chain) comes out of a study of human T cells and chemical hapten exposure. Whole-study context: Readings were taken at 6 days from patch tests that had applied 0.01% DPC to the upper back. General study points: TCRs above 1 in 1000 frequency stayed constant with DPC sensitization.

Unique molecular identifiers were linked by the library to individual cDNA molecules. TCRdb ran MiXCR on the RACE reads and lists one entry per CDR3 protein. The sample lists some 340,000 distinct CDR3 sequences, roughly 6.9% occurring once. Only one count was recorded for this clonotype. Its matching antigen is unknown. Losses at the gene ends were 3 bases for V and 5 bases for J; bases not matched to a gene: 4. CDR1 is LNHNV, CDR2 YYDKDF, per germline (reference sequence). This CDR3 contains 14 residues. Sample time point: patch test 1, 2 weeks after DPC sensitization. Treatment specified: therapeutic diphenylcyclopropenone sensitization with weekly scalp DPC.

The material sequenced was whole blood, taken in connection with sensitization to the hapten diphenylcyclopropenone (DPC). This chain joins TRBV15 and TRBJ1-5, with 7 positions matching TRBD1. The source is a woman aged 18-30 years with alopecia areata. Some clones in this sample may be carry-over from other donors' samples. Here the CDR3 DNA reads TGTGCCACCAGCAGCCAGGGGGGCTATCAGCCCCAGCATTTT. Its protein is CATSSQGGYQPQHF.